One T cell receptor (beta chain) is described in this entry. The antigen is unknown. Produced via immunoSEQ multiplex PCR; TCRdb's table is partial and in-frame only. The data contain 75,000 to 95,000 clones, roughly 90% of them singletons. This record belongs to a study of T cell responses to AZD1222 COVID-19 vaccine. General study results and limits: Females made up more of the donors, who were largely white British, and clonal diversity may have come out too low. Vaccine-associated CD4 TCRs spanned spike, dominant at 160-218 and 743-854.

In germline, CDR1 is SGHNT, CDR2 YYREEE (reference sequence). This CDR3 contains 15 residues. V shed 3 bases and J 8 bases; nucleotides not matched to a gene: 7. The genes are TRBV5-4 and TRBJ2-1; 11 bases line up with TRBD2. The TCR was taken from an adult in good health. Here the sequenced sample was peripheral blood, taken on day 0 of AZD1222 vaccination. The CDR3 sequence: CASSSGLAEGDEQFF. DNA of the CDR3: TGTGCCAGCAGCTCGGGACTAGCGGAGGGGGATGAGCAGTTCTTC. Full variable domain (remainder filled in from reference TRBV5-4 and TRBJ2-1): ETGVTQSPTHLIKTRGQQVTLRCSSQSGHNTVSWYQQALGQGPQFIFQYYREEENGRGNFPPRFSGLQFPNYSSELNVNALELDDSALYLCASSSGLAEGDEQFFGPGTRLTVL.